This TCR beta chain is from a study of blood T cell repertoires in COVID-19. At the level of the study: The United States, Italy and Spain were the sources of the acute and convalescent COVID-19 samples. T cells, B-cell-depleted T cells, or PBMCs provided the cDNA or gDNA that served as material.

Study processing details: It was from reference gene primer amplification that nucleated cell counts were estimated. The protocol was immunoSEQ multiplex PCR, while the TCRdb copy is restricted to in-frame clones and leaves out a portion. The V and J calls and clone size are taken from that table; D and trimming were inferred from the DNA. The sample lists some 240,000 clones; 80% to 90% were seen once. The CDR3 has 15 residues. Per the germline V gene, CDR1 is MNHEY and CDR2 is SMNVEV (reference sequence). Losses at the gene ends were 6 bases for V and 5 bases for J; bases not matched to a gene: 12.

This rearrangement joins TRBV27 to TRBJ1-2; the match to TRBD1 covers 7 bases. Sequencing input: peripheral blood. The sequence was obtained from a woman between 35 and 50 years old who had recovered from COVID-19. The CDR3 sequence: CASRPLDRDGYGYTF. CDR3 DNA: TGTGCCAGCAGACCGCTTGACAGGGATGGTTATGGCTACACCTTC.